Each of the 4 T cell receptor beta chains below was sequenced from the same sample in a study of blood T cell repertoires in COVID-19. Sequencing used immunoSEQ multiplex PCR; TCRdb keeps in-frame clones, though not all of them. In the table there are approximately 150,000 clones, roughly 84% of which are singletons. Material: peripheral blood. The origin of the receptors is a man aged 55-75 years with acute or convalescent COVID-19.

This chain uses TRBV6-9 with TRBJ2-1; D is unresolved. Germline CDR1 and CDR2: MNHGY and SVAAGI. CDR3 length: 12 amino acids. V shed 6 bases and J shed 5 bases, with 8 bases lying between them. CDR3 sequence reads: CASSYPNNEQFF. In DNA, the CDR3 is TGTGCCAGCAGCTATCCAAACAATGAGCAGTTCTTC.

The genes are TRBV4-1 and TRBJ2-5; possibly TRBD1 for D (6 bases). Germline CDR1 reads MGHRA; CDR2 reads YSYEKL. This CDR3 is 15 amino acids long. V gave up 2 bases and J gave up 7 bases, with 17 bases separating them. The CDR3: CASSQPRQALGTQYF. The CDR3 DNA reads as TGCGCCAGCAGCCAACCCAGACAGGCCTTGGGGACCCAGTACTTC.

The V call is TRBV27, the J call TRBJ2-5; a weak D match, TRBD2 (5 bases). V gave up 8 bases and J gave up 1 base, with 11 bases separating them. Per the germline V gene, CDR1 is MNHEY and CDR2 is SMNVEV (reference sequence). This CDR3 is built from 13 residues. CDR3 amino acids: CASQMRVQETQYF. The CDR3 DNA follows: TGTGCCAGCCAAATGAGGGTCCAAGAGACCCAGTACTTC.

The CDR3 DNA reads as TGTGCCAGCAGCCGCCCTGGACAGGGAGGATCACCCCTCCACTTT. It encodes CASSRPGQGGSPLHF. The chain employs TRBV3-1 (or the pseudogene TRBV3-2) and TRBJ1-6, with TRBD1 matching over 8 bases. This CDR3 contains 15 residues. Germline V gene data show CDR1 as LGHDT and CDR2 as YNNKEL (reference sequence). V lost 4 bases and J lost 10; bases outside the gene matches: 9.